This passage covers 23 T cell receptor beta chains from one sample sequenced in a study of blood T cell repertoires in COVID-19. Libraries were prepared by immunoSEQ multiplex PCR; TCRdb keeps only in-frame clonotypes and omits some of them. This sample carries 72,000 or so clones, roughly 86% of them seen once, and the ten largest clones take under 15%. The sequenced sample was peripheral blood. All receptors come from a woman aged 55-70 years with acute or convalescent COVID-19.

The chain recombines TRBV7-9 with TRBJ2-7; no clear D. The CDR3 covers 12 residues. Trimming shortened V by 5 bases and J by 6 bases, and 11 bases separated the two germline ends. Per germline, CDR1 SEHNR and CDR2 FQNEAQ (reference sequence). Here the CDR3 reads CASSRLDLEQYF. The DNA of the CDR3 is TGTGCCAGCAGCAGACTTGATCTCGAGCAGTACTTC. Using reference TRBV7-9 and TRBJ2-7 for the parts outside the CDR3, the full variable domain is DTGVSQNPRHKITKRGQNVTFRCDPISEHNRLYWYRQTLGQGPEFLTYFQNEAQLEKSRLLSDRFSAERPKGSFSTLEIQRTEQGDSAMYLCASSRLDLEQYFGPGTRLTVT.

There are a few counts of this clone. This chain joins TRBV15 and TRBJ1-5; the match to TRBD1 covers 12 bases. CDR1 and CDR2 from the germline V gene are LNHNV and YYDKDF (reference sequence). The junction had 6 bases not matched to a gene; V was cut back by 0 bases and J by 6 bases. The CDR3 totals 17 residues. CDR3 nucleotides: TGTGCCACCAGCAGAGATCATGGGACAGGGGGCGTTCAGCCCCAGCATTTT. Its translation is CATSRDHGTGGVQPQHF.

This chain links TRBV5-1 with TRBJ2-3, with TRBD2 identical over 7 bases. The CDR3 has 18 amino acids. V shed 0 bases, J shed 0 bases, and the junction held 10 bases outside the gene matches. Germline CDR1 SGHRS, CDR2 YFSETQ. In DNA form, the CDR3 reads TGCGCCAGCAGCTTGGCCAGCGGGGCCCGGCATAGCACAGATACGCAGTATTTT. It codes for CASSLASGARHSTDTQYF.

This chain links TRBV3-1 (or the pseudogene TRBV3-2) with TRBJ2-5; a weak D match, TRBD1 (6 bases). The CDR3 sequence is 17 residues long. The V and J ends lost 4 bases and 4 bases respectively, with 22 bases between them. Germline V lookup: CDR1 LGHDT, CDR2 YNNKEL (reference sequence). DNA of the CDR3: TGTGCCAGCAGCCCCCAGAGACAGGCCCACTGGGGAGAGACCCAGTACTTC. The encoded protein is CASSPQRQAHWGETQYF.

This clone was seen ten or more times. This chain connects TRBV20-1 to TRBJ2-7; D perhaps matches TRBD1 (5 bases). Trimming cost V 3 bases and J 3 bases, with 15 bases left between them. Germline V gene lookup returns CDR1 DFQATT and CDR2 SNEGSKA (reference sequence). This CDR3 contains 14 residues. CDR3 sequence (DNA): TGCAGTGCTAGTCCCCAGGGAAGCAACTACGAGCAGTACTTC. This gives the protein CSASPQGSNYEQYF.

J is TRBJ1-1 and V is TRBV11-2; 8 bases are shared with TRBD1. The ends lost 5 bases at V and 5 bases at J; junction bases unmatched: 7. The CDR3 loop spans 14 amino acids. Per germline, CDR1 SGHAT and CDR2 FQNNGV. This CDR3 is CASSPRTGLTEAFF. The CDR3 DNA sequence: TGTGCCAGCAGCCCGCGGACAGGGTTAACTGAAGCTTTCTTT. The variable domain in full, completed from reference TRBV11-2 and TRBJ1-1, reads EAGVAQSPRYKIIEKRQSVAFWCNPISGHATLYWYQQILGQGPKLLIQFQNNGVVDDSQLPKDRFSAERLKGVDSTLKIQPAKLEDSAVYLCASSPRTGLTEAFFGQGTRLTVV.

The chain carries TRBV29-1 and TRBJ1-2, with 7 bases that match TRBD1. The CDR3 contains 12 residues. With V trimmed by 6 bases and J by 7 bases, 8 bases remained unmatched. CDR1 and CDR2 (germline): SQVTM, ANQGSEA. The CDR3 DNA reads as TGCAGCGTGGCCGGGACAGAGGCTGGCTACACCTTC. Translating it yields CSVAGTEAGYTF.

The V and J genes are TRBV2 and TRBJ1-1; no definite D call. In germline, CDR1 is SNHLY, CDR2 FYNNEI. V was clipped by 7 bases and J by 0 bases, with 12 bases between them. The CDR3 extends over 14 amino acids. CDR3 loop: CASTRGLLNTEAFF. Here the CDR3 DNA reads TGTGCCAGCACCCGAGGGTTACTGAACACTGAAGCTTTCTTT. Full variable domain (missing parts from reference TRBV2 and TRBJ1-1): EPEVTQTPSHQVTQMGQEVILRCVPISNHLYFYWYRQILGQKVEFLVSFYNNEISEKSEIFDDQFSVERPDGSNFTLKIRSTKLEDSAMYFCASTRGLLNTEAFFGQGTRLTVV.

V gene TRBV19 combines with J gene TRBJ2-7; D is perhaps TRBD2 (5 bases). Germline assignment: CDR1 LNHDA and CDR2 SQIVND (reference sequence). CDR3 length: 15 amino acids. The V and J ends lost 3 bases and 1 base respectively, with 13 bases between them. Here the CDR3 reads CASSIYSGGSYEQYF. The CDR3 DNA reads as TGTGCCAGTAGTATTTATTCAGGCGGGTCCTACGAGCAGTACTTC.

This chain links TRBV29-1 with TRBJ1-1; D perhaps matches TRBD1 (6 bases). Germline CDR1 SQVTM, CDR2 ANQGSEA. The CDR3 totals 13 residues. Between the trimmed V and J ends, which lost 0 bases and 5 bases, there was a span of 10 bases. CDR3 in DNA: TGCAGCGTTGAAGAGGGACATCGGACTGAAGCTTTCTTT. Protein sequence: CSVEEGHRTEAFF.

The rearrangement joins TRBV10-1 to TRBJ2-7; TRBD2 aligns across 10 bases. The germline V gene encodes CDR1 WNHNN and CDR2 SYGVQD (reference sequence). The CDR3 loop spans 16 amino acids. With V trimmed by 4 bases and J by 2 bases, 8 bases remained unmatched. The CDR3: CASSVERTSGTYEQYF. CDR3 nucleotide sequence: TGCGCCAGCAGTGTGGAACGGACTAGCGGAACCTACGAGCAGTACTTC.

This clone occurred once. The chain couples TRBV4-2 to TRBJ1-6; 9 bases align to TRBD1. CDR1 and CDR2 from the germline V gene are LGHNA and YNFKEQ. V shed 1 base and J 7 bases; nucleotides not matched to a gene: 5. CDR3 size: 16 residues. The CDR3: CASSQGTGEYNSPLHF. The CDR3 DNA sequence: TGTGCCAGCAGCCAAGGGACAGGGGAATACAATTCACCCCTCCACTTT.

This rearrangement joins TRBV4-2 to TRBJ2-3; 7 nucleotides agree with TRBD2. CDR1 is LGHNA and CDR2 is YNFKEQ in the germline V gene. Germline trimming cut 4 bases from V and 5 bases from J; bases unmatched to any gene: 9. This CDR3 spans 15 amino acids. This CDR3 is CASSLGTTAGDTQYF. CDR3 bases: TGTGCCAGCAGCCTCGGGACTACGGCGGGAGATACGCAGTATTTT.

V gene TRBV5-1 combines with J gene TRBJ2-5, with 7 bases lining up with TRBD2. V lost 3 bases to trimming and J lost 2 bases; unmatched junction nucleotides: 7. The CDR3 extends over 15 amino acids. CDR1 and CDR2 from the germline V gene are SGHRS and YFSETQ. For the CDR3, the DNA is TGCGCCAGCAGCTCGGGACTATTGGTACAAGAGACCCAGTACTTC. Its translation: CASSSGLLVQETQYF.

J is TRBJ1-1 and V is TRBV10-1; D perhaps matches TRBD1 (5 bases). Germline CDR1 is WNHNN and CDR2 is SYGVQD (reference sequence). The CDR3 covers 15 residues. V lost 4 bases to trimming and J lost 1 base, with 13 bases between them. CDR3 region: CASSALRTGNTEAFF. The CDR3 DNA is TGCGCCAGCAGTGCCCTAAGAACAGGGAACACTGAAGCTTTCTTT.

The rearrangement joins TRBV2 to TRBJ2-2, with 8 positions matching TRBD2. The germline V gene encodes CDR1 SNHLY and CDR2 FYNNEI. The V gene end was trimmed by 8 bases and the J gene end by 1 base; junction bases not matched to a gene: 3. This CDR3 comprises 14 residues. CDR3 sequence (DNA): TGTGCCAGCCGAAGCGGGGGGAACACCGGGGAGCTGTTTTTT. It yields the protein CASRSGGNTGELFF.

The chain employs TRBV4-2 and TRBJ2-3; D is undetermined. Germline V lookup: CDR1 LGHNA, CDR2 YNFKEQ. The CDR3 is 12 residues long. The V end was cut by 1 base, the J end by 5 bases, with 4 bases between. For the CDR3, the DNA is TGTGCCAGCAGCCAAGTCCTAGATACGCAGTATTTT. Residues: CASSQVLDTQYF.

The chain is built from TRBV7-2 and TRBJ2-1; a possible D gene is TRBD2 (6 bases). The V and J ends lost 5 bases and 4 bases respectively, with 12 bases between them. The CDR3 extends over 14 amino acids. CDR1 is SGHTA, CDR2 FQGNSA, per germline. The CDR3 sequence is CASSPGLSYNEQFF. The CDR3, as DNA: TGTGCCAGCAGCCCGGGACTCTCTTACAATGAGCAGTTCTTC.

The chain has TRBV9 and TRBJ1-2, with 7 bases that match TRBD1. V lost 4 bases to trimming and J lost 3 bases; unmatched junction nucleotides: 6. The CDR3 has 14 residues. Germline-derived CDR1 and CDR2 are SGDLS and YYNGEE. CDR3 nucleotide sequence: TGTGCCAGCAGCACCCGGACAGGTTACTATGGCTACACCTTC. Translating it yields CASSTRTGYYGYTF.

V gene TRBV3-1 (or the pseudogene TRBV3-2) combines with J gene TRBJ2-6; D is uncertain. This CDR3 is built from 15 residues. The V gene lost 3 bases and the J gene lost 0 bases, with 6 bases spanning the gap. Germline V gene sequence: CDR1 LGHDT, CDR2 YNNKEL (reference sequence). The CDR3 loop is CASSQTSSGANVLTF. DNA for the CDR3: TGTGCCAGCAGCCAGACAAGCTCTGGGGCCAACGTCCTGACTTTC.

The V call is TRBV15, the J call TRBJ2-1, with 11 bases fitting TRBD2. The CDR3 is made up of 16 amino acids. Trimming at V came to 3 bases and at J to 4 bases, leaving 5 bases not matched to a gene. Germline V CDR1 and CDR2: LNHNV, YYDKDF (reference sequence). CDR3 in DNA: TGTGCCACCAGCAGCGGGACTAGCGGACTATACAATGAGCAGTTCTTC. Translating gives CATSSGTSGLYNEQFF.

CDR3 in DNA: TGTGCCAGCTCACCGGTCCTGGGGCAGGGCACAGATACGCAGTATTTT. It encodes CASSPVLGQGTDTQYF. The V and J genes are TRBV18 and TRBJ2-3; D perhaps matches TRBD1 (5 bases). The CDR3 length is 16 residues. The V end lost 3 bases, the J end lost 1 base, and 14 bases lay between the germline ends. The V gene's germline CDR1 is KGHSH and CDR2 LQKENI. Based on the CDR3 plus reference TRBV18 and TRBJ2-3, the full variable domain is NAGVMQNPRHLVRRRGQEARLRCSPMKGHSHVYWYRQLPEEGLKFMVYLQKENIIDESGMPKERFSAEFPKEGPSILRIQQVVRGDSAAYFCASSPVLGQGTDTQYFGPGTRLTVL.

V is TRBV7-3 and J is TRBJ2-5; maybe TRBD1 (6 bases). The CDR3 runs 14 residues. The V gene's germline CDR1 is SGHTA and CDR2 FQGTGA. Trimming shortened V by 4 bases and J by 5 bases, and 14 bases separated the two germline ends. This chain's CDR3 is CASSSTGSEETQYF. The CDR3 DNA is TGTGCCAGCAGCTCCACAGGGTCGGAGGAGACCCAGTACTTC. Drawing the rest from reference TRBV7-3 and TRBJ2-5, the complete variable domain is GAGVSQTPSNKVTEKGKYVELRCDPISGHTALYWYRQSLGQGPEFLIYFQGTGAADDSGLPNDRFFAVRPEGSVSTLKIQRTERGDSAVYLCASSSTGSEETQYFGPGTRLLVL.